This TCR beta chain was obtained from a study of cytomegalovirus exposure and HLA in healthy donors. PCR primers comprised 60 Vbeta and 13 Jbeta primers. Clones were read by immunoSEQ multiplex PCR, and TCRdb kept only the in-frame ones, dropping some. The sample holds 150,000 to 200,000 clones; 82% are singletons and the top ten take approximately 0.8%. The V and J ends lost 4 bases and 5 bases respectively, with 17 bases between them. This CDR3 contains 15 residues. Germline V lookup: CDR1 MDHEN, CDR2 SYDVKM. Nominal health characterized the donors when sampled, though unrecorded immune exposures were likely. This clone has a handful of counts.

The sequenced material came from PBMCs. The TCR comes from a woman aged 18 to 35 in good health and CMV-seronegative. The chain links TRBV28 to TRBJ1-1; D remains ambiguous. The CDR3 spells CASSSPGSGGTEAFF. In DNA form, the CDR3 reads TGTGCCAGCAGTTCACCGGGCTCCGGCGGGACTGAAGCTTTCTTT.